The present entry profiles one T cell receptor beta chain with its context. This sample is part of a study of T cell changes during pregnancy in multiple sclerosis. CDR3 length: 19 amino acids. V gave up 0 bases and J gave up 4 bases, with 22 bases separating them. Germline lookup yields CDR1 MNHNS and CDR2 SASEGT. Method: immunoSEQ multiplex PCR; TCRdb's copy keeps in-frame clones and lacks some. Among over 35,000 clones listed, about 94% were seen once. The V call is TRBV6-1, the J call TRBJ1-5; D is perhaps TRBD1 (6 bases). The source material was CD8+ T cells from peripheral blood mononuclear cells, sampled in the third trimester of pregnancy. The receptor's source is a female donor with multiple sclerosis, enrolled in a pregnancy study. The CDR3 sequence: CASSEAVGDIGPNNQPQHF. The CDR3 region has the DNA TGTGCCAGCAGTGAAGCGGTGGGGGACATAGGCCCAAATAATCAGCCCCAGCATTTT.